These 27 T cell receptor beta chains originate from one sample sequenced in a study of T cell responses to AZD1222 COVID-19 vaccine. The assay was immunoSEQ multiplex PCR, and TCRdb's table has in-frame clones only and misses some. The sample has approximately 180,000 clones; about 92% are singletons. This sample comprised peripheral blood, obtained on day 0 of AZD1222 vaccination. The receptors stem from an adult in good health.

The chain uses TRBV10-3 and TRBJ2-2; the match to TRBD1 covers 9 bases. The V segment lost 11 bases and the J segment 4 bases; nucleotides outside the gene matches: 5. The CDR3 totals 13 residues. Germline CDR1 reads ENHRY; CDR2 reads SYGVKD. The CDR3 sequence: CAFGQGSTGELFF. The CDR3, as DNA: TGTGCCTTCGGACAGGGGAGCACCGGGGAGCTGTTTTTT.

CDR3: CASSQGASGGIPYEQYF. The CDR3 DNA sequence: TGTGCCAGCAGCCAAGGGGCTAGCGGGGGTATCCCCTACGAGCAGTACTTC. The V call is TRBV14, the J call TRBJ2-7; TRBD2 aligns across 10 bases. With 1 base clipped from V and 2 bases from J, the junction kept 8 bases outside the gene matches. Germline CDR1 SGHDN, CDR2 FVKESK. The CDR3 is 17 residues long.

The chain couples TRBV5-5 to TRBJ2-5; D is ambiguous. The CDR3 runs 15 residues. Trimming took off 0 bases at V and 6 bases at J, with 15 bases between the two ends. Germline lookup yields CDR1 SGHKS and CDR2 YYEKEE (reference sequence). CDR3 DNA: TGTGCCAGCAGCTTGGAATTAGCCGAGAAAAAGACCCAGTACTTC. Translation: CASSLELAEKKTQYF.

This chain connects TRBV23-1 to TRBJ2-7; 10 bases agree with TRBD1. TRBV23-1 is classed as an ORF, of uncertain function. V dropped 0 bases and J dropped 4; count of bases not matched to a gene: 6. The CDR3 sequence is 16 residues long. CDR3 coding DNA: TGCGCCAGCAGTCAATCGAGGACAGGGGGGGTGTACGAGCAGTACTTC. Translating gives CASSQSRTGGVYEQYF.

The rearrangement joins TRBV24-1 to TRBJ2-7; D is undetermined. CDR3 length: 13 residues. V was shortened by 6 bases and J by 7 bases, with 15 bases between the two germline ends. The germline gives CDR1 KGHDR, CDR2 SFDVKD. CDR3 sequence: CATSFRAVGEQYF. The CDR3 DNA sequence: TGTGCCACCAGTTTCCGTGCGGTGGGGGAGCAGTACTTC.

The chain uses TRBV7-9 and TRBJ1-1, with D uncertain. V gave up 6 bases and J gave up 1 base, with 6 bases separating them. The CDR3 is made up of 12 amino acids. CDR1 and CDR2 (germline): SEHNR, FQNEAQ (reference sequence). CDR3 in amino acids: CASREANTEAFF. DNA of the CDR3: TGTGCCAGCAGAGAAGCGAACACTGAAGCTTTCTTT.

DNA of the CDR3: TGTGCCAGCAGGCCAATCGGTAGCAATCAGCCCCAGCATTTT. It codes for CASRPIGSNQPQHF. The chain combines TRBV6-5 with TRBJ1-5; D is ambiguous. Germline CDR1 is MNHEY and CDR2 is SVGAGI. V lost 6 bases to trimming and J lost 0 bases, with 9 bases between them. This CDR3 region has 14 residues.

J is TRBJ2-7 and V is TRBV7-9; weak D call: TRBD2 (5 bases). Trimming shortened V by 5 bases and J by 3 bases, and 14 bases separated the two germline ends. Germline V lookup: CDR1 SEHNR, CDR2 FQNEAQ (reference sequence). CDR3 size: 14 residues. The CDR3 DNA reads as TGTGCCAGCAGCCTCGAGCGGACCCTCTACGAGCAGTACTTC. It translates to CASSLERTLYEQYF.

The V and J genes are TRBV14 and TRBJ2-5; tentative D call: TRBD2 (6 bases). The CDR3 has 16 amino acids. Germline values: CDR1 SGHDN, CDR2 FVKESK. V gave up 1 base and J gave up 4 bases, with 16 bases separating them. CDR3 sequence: CASSQGALAGRETQYF. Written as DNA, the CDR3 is TGTGCCAGCAGCCAAGGAGCCTTGGCGGGACGAGAGACCCAGTACTTC. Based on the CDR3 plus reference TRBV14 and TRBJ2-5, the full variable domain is EAGVTQFPSHSVIEKGQTVTLRCDPISGHDNLYWYRRVMGKEIKFLLHFVKESKQDESGMPNNRFLAERTGGTYSTLKVQPAELEDSGVYFCASSQGALAGRETQYFGPGTRLLVL.

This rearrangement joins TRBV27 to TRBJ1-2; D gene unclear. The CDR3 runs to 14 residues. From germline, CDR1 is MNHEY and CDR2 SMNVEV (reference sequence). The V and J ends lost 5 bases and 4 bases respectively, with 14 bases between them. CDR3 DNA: TGTGCCAGCAGTCCGGACGAAAGAGGCTATGGCTACACCTTC. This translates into CASSPDERGYGYTF.

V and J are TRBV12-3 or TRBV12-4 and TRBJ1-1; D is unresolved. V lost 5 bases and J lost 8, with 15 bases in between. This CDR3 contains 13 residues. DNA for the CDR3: TGTGCCAGCAGTCCACTACGGGGAGGGGAAGCTTTCTTT. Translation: CASSPLRGGEAFF.

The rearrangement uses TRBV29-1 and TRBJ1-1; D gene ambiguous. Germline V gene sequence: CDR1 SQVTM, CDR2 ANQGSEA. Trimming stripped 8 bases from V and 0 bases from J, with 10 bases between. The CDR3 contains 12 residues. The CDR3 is CSFVTVNTEAFF. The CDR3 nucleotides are TGCAGCTTTGTGACTGTGAACACTGAAGCTTTCTTT.

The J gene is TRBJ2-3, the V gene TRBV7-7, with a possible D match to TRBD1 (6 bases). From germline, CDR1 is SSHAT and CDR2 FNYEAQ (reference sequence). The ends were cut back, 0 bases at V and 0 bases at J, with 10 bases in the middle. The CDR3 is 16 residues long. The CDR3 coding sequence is TGTGCCAGCAGCTTAGCTACAGGGTATAGCACAGATACGCAGTATTTT. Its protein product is CASSLATGYSTDTQYF.

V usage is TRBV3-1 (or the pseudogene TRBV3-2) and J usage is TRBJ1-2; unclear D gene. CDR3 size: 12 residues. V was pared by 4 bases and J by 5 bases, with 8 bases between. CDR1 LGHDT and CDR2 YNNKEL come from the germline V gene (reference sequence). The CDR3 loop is CASSPSGYGYTF. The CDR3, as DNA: TGTGCCAGCAGCCCTTCTGGGTATGGCTACACCTTC.

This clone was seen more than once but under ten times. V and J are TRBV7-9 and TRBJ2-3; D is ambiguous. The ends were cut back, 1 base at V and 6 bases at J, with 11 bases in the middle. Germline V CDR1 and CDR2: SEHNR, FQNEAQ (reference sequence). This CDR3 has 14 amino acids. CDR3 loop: CASSLVVDRDTQYF. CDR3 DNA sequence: TGTGCCAGCAGCTTAGTTGTGGATCGGGATACGCAGTATTTT.

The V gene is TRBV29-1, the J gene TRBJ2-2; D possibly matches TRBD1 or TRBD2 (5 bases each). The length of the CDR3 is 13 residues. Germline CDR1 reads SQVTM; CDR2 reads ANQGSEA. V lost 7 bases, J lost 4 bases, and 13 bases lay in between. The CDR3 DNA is TGCAGCGCCTCTCGGGACCTCACCGGGGAGCTGTTTTTT. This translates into CSASRDLTGELFF.

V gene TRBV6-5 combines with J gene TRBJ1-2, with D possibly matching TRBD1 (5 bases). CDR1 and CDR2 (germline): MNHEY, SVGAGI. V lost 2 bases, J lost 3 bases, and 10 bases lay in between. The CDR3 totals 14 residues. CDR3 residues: CASSYGARDYGYTF. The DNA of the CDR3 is TGTGCCAGCAGTTACGGGGCCAGGGACTATGGCTACACCTTC.

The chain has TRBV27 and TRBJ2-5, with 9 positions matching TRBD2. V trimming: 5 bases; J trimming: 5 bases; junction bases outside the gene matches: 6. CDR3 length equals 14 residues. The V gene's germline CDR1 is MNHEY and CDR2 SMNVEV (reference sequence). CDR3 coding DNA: TGTGCCAGCAGTCCGGGACTAGCCGGGGAGACCCAGTACTTC. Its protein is CASSPGLAGETQYF.

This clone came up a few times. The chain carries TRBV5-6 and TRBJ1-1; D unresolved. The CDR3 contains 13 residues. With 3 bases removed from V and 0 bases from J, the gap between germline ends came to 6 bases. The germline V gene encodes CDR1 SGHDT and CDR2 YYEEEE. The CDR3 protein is CASSWRLNTEAFF. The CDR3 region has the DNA TGTGCCAGCAGCTGGCGGTTGAACACTGAAGCTTTCTTT.

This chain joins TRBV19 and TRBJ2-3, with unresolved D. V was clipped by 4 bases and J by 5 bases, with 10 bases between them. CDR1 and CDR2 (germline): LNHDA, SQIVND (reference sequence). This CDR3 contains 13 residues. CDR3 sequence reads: CASSTLEEDTQYF. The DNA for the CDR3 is TGTGCCAGTAGTACCCTCGAGGAAGATACGCAGTATTTT.

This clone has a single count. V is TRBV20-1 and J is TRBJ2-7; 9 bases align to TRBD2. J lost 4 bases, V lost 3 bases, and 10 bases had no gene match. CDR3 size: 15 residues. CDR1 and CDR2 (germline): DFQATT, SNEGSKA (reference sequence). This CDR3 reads CSASPREGPIYEQYF. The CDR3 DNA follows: TGCAGTGCTAGTCCGCGGGAGGGCCCAATTTACGAGCAGTACTTC.

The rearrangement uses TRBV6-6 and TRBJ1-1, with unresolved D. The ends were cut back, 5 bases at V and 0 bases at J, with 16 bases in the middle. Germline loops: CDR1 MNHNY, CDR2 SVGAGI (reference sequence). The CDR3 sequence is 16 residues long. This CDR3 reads CASSPPRGVVNTEAFF. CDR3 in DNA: TGTGCCAGCAGTCCACCCCGTGGGGTTGTGAACACTGAAGCTTTCTTT.

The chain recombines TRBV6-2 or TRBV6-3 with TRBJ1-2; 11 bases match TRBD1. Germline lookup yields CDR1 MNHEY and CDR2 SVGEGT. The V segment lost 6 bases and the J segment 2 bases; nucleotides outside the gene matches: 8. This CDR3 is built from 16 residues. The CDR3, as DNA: TGTGCCAGCAGCCCACGGAGGACAGGGGGCAACTATGGCTACACCTTC. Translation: CASSPRRTGGNYGYTF.

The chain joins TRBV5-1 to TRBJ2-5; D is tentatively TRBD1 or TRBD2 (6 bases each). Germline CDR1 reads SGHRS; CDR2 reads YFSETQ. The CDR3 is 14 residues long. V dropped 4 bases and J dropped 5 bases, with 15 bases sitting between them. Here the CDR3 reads CASSPPGGGETQYF. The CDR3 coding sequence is TGCGCCAGCAGCCCTCCCGGAGGGGGGGAGACCCAGTACTTC.

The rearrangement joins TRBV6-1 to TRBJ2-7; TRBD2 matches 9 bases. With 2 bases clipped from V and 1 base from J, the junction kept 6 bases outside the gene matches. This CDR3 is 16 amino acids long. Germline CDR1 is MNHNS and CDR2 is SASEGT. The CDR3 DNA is TGTGCCAGCAGTGAATTTGTGACTAGCGGATCCTACGAGCAGTACTTC. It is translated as CASSEFVTSGSYEQYF.

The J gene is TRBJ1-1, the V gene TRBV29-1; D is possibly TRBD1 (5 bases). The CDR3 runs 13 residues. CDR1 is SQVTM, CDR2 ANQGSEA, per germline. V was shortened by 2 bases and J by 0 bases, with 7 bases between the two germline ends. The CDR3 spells CSVERTLNTEAFF. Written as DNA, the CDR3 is TGCAGCGTTGAAAGGACACTGAACACTGAAGCTTTCTTT.

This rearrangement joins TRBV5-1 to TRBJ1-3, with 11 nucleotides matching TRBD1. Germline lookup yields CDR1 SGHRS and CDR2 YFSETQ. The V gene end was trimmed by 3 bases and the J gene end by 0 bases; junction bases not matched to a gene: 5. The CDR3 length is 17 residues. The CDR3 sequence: CASSSGTGGSSGNTIYF. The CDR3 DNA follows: TGCGCCAGCAGCTCCGGGACAGGGGGTTCCTCTGGAAACACCATATATTTT.